The sequence of this T cell receptor beta chain was determined in a study of T cell responses to AZD1222 COVID-19 vaccine listed by TCRdb under 2021. At the level of the whole study: A total of 230 to 250 trial participants underwent TCR sequencing, of whom 207 had received two doses of AZD1222 and some 25 had received two doses of the MenACWY control vaccine. Trial participants were enrolled by age into subgroups of 18-55, 56-69 and 70-plus years, and around 150, 28 and 57 TCR-sequenced participants, respectively, were included in these subgroups. The study at large found these results: Conclusions about previously exposed vaccinees were limited because only 5 or 6 AZD1222 recipients were SARS-CoV-2 seropositive at baseline. The 56-69-year group was small, and its depth increase did not reach significance, likely because of low power. Reportedly, almost half of the unique spike-specific TCRs recognized epitopes lying outside the regions that are mutated in the B.1.351 and B.1.1.7 variants. The vaccine-associated CD4 TCRs covered the entire spike protein, and the dominant responses fell in regions 160-218 and 743-854. After two AZD1222 doses, both the breadth and the depth of spike-specific TCRs were significantly higher than at day 0 and than in MenACWY recipients. Participants were mostly white British and included more females than males, and it was suggested by the authors that clonal diversity may have been underestimated. No day 14 peak-response samples were available, so repertoires were characterized only after the peak T cell response.

The CDR3 regions of human TCRbeta chains were analyzed by immunosequencing. On the study's bioinformatics: TCRs in the repertoires were compared against a reference library of SARS-CoV-2-specific TCRs that had been generated with the MIRA antigen-specificity platform. Breadth was defined as the fraction of unique TCRs that were SARS-CoV-2-associated. Depth was defined as the fraction of total T cells that were SARS-CoV-2-associated. Using the MIRA data, each spike-specific TCR was mapped to the spike region that the TCR reacts to and placed in a CD4 or CD8 class. Log10-transformed breadth and depth values were compared by one-way ANOVA with Sidak's multiple comparisons tests. Entries here come from immuneACCESS through TCRdb and include only in-frame sequences with V and J called. Some clones fail to appear in such tables; in the studies checked, an unresolved V gene covers under half of the shortfall, and the cause of the remainder is unknown. The V and J calls and clone size are taken from that table; D and trimming were inferred from the DNA. The table for this sample lists around 140,000 clones; roughly 90% of them were counted only once. 2.5% to 4% of the sample is taken by the ten largest.

The germline V gene (reference sequence) sets CDR1 to DFQATT and CDR2 to SNEGSKA. A distance of 15 bases separates the germline ends of V and J, which lose 3 bases and 15 bases respectively. The CDR3 holds 11 amino acids from the cysteine to the phenylalanine. Only the CDR3 portion is preserved as DNA: 33 bases, with reading frame beginning at the first base. Sample time point, as interpreted from the label and publication: about 28 days (+/-7) after the second vaccine dose. AZD1222 recipients with second doses at about 4 weeks or about 12 weeks were pooled, because spike-specific TCR depth and breadth did not differ between schedules. Vaccinee samples were obtained from the UK trials COV001 and COV002, which included a single-blind randomized controlled phase 2/3 trial of AZD1222 (ChAdOx1 nCoV-19) in healthy adults. For TCRbeta chain sequencing, PBMC samples from trial participants were taken at day 0 and at day 28 after the second dose.

This clone was seen a single time. What antigen it recognizes has not been identified. Base qualities are not at hand, and no much larger clone is one base apart. The TCR was taken from an adult who received the AZD1222 COVID-19 vaccine. This chain is built from TRBV20-1 and TRBJ2-1, and possibly TRBD2, on 5 matching bases. The sequences come from peripheral blood, collected 28 days after the second AZD1222 dose. CDR3 sequence: CSASGSSRGFF. The DNA sequence reads TGCAGTGCTAGTGGCTCATCTCGGGGGTTCTTC.